The text below deals with one T cell receptor (beta chain). This CDR3 has 13 amino acids. The ends were cut back, 5 bases at V and 4 bases at J, with 10 bases in the middle. Germline V gives CDR1 PRHDT, CDR2 FYEKMQ (reference sequence). Sequencing was performed with immunoSEQ multiplex PCR; in TCRdb, only in-frame clones are kept and a portion is missing. The table shows a few hundred thousand clones, with 65% to 90% occurring only once. This sample was taken from a study of blood T cell repertoires in COVID-19. The receptor comes from a man aged 50 to 59 with active or convalescent COVID-19. This chain links TRBV13 with TRBJ2-3, with D unresolved. Sequenced: peripheral blood. CDR3 in amino acids: CASSPGVADTQYF. The CDR3 nucleotides are TGTGCCAGCAGCCCAGGCGTTGCAGATACGCAGTATTTT.